This is a list of T cell receptor beta chains from one sample in a study of blood T cell repertoires in COVID-19. The method was immunoSEQ multiplex PCR; TCRdb's version includes in-frame clones alone and lacks a portion of them. The repertoire holds 300,000 to 400,000 clones, with around nine tenths as singletons. Sample: peripheral blood. These receptors originate from a woman in her 70s with COVID-19, enrolled during active disease. The CDR3 runs from the conserved cysteine through the conserved F or W. Fields, in order: CDR3 protein, CDR3 DNA, V gene, J gene, clone size, D gene. The D gene is left open where the match is weak. The size of a clone is reported for some rows only, either as once, few or many, or as a class for expanded clones.

CASSLRLQETQYF	TGTGCCAGCAGCCTACGGTTGCAAGAGACCCAGTACTTC	TRBV7-8	TRBJ2-5	few	.
CATKDRDDKSYNEQFF	TGTGCCACCAAAGACAGGGACGATAAATCCTACAATGAGCAGTTCTTC	TRBV10-3	TRBJ2-1	.	TRBD1
CATGLANTGELFF	TGTGCCACCGGACTCGCAAACACGGGGGAGCTGTTTTTT	TRBV24-1	TRBJ2-2	.	.
CASSPGTYEQYF	TGTGCCAGCAGCCCAGGGACCTACGAGCAGTACTTC	TRBV7-2	TRBJ2-7	once	.
CSVVGQATYEQYF	TGCAGCGTTGTAGGACAGGCAACCTACGAGCAGTACTTC	TRBV29-1	TRBJ2-7	.	TRBD1
CASSGPSDSATNEKLFF	TGTGCCAGCAGTGGCCCCAGCGACAGCGCAACTAATGAAAAACTGTTTTTT	TRBV2	TRBJ1-4	.	.
CATSLREQPQHF	TGTGCCACCAGTTTGAGAGAGCAGCCCCAGCATTTT	TRBV24-1	TRBJ1-5	.	.
CASGHATQYGYTF	TGTGCCAGCGGACACGCTACTCAATATGGCTACACCTTC	TRBV7-9	TRBJ1-2	.	.
CASSVGGTGDFYGYTF	TGTGCCAGCAGCGTAGGGGGGACAGGGGACTTCTATGGCTACACCTTC	TRBV9	TRBJ1-2	few	TRBD1
CASSARTGGNSNQPQHF	TGTGCCAGCAGTGCGCGGACAGGGGGTAATAGCAATCAGCCCCAGCATTTT	TRBV6-1	TRBJ1-5	.	TRBD1
CAISAGEGGSYEQYF	TGTGCCATCTCCGCGGGGGAAGGCGGCTCCTACGAGCAGTACTTC	TRBV10-3	TRBJ2-7	.	TRBD2
CAFTFRDRSTDTQYF	TGTGCCTTTACCTTCCGGGACAGGAGCACAGATACGCAGTATTTT	TRBV30	TRBJ2-3	.	TRBD1
CAITSGTLTGELFF	TGTGCCATTACTAGCGGAACCCTCACCGGGGAGCTGTTTTTT	TRBV10-3	TRBJ2-2	.	TRBD2
CASSRQQGNGYTF	TGTGCCAGCAGCCGGCAACAGGGGAACGGCTACACCTTC	TRBV3-1/TRBV3-2	TRBJ1-2	once	TRBD1
CSASGDRQETQYF	TGCAGTGCTAGTGGAGACAGACAAGAGACCCAGTACTTC	TRBV20-1	TRBJ2-5	.	.
CASSFHQGAAEAFF	TGTGCCAGCAGCTTCCATCAGGGGGCAGCTGAAGCTTTCTTT	TRBV7-2	TRBJ1-1	.	TRBD1
CASGLVTGQAYNSPLHF	TGTGCTAGTGGTTTGGTCACGGGACAGGCCTATAATTCACCCCTCCACTTT	TRBV12-5	TRBJ1-6	.	TRBD1
CASRPKLGALPYEQYF	TGTGCCAGCAGGCCCAAACTGGGGGCCCTCCCCTACGAGCAGTACTTC	TRBV28	TRBJ2-7	once	.
CASSEGPNTEAFF	TGTGCCAGCAGTGAAGGGCCGAACACTGAAGCTTTCTTT	TRBV6-1	TRBJ1-1	.	.
CARSLEGGCGNTIYF	TGTGCCAGAAGCTTGGAGGGGGGGTGTGGAAACACCATATATTTT	TRBV5-3	TRBJ1-3	.	.
CASRSGGVGNTIYF	TGTGCCAGCAGATCAGGGGGCGTCGGAAACACCATATATTTT	TRBV27	TRBJ1-3	.	TRBD1
CASSLRDNQPQHF	TGTGCCAGCAGTCTTCGGGATAATCAGCCCCAGCATTTT	TRBV27	TRBJ1-5	.	.
CASKFQRGADTQYF	TGTGCCAGCAAATTTCAGCGGGGGGCAGATACGCAGTATTTT	TRBV2	TRBJ2-3	.	TRBD2
CASSLEVAQGAGDGYTF	TGTGCCAGCAGCTTAGAAGTCGCGCAGGGGGCTGGAGATGGCTACACCTTC	TRBV7-9	TRBJ1-2	.	TRBD1
CAWSVQGRTEAFF	TGTGCCTGGAGTGTACAGGGTCGGACTGAAGCTTTCTTT	TRBV30	TRBJ1-1	.	.
CASSLNTGLWNTEAFF	TGTGCCAGCAGTTTAAATACAGGGTTATGGAACACTGAAGCTTTCTTT	TRBV27	TRBJ1-1	.	.
CASSLVGGSNTEAFF	TGTGCCAGCAGCTTAGTAGGGGGTTCGAACACTGAAGCTTTCTTT	TRBV13	TRBJ1-1	.	.
CATRQGANTGELFF	TGTGCCACTCGACAGGGGGCGAACACCGGGGAGCTGTTTTTT	TRBV28	TRBJ2-2	.	TRBD1
CASSGEQGISLNTEAFF	TGTGCCAGCAGTGGAGAACAGGGAATTTCGTTGAACACTGAAGCTTTCTTT	TRBV2	TRBJ1-1	.	.
CASGLDRGYEQYF	TGTGCTAGTGGTTTGGACAGGGGCTACGAGCAGTACTTC	TRBV12-5	TRBJ2-7	.	TRBD1
CAWSERGYNEKLFF	TGTGCCTGGAGTGAGAGAGGGTATAATGAAAAACTGTTTTTT	TRBV30	TRBJ1-4	once	.
CASSYDMVSEQYF	TGTGCCAGCAGCTACGACATGGTAAGCGAGCAGTACTTC	TRBV11-2	TRBJ2-7	.	.
CASSLSGDSGNTIYF	TGTGCCAGCAGCCTCTCAGGGGACTCTGGAAACACCATATATTTT	TRBV5-4	TRBJ1-3	.	.
CASSLLRSGYGYTF	TGTGCCAGCAGTTTACTTCGGAGCGGGTATGGCTACACCTTC	TRBV28	TRBJ1-2	.	.
CASQRGNGYTF	TGTGCCAGCCAGAGGGGGAATGGCTACACCTTC	TRBV2	TRBJ1-2	.	.
CASSTDRNTEAFF	TGTGCCAGCAGCACAGACAGGAACACTGAAGCTTTCTTT	TRBV12-3/TRBV12-4	TRBJ1-1	.	.
CASSFSGMNTEAFF	TGTGCCAGCAGTTTTTCCGGGATGAACACTGAAGCTTTCTTT	TRBV27	TRBJ1-1	.	.
CASSIGQMNTEAFF	TGTGCCAGTAGTATCGGACAGATGAACACTGAAGCTTTCTTT	TRBV19	TRBJ1-1	once	.
CAISELQGYAEAFF	TGTGCCATCAGTGAGTTACAGGGTTACGCTGAAGCTTTCTTT	TRBV10-3	TRBJ1-1	.	.
CASSESGLAYEQYF	TGTGCCAGCAGTGAATCAGGACTAGCGTACGAGCAGTACTTC	TRBV25-1	TRBJ2-7	.	TRBD2
CASSPGGEYPLHF	TGTGCCAGCAGCCCCGGTGGGGAGTATCCCCTCCACTTT	TRBV21-1	TRBJ1-6	once	.
CATSDRTSGVPSLTYEQYF	TGTGCCACCAGTGACCGGACTAGCGGGGTACCTTCTTTGACGTACGAGCAGTACTTC	TRBV24-1	TRBJ2-7	.	TRBD2
CASSAYSYEQYF	TGTGCCAGCAGCGCCTACTCCTACGAGCAGTACTTC	TRBV21-1	TRBJ2-7	.	.
CASSSRLSTGNYGYTF	TGTGCCAGCAGCTCCCGACTGTCGACAGGGAACTATGGCTACACCTTC	TRBV7-2	TRBJ1-2	.	TRBD1
CASRPGLPYEQYF	TGTGCCAGCAGACCGGGACTACCCTACGAGCAGTACTTC	TRBV12-3/TRBV12-4	TRBJ2-7	.	TRBD2
CASSELATGLYGYTF	TGTGCCAGCAGTGAACTGGCGACAGGGTTGTATGGCTACACCTTC	TRBV6-1	TRBJ1-2	few	TRBD1